This T cell receptor (beta chain) was identified in a study of shared clonotypes between healthy human individuals. Study-level information: CD4 naive and memory got three plates each, CD8 naive two, CD8 memory one. The study's findings and limits: Sharing across a handful of donors was seen in roughly 5% of naive CD4 clonotypes.

As handled by the study authors: Junction-only sequences produced by ImmunoSEQ had no quality scores, so filtering differed. Sequencing was performed with immunoSEQ multiplex PCR; in TCRdb, only in-frame clones are kept and a portion is missing. That table furnishes V, J and clone size, whereas the DNA furnished D and trimming. The sample includes about 580,000 clones, roughly 98% of them seen just once. With respect to this clone: Its antigen is still unknown.

Naive CD8 cells, CD45RO-negative and positively selected for CCR7, excluded terminally differentiated effector memory CD45RA+ cells. Trimming left V 3 bases short and J 2 bases short, with 11 bases between. The V gene's germline CDR1 is WNHNN and CDR2 SYGVQD (reference sequence). This CDR3 has 15 amino acids. V is TRBV10-1 and J is TRBJ2-1; D is perhaps TRBD2 (6 bases). The sequence was collected from a man in his thirties or forties in good health. Sequencing was carried out using naive CD8+ T cells sorted from blood. CDR3 protein: CASSESRGTYNEQFF. The CDR3, as DNA: TGCGCCAGCAGTGAATCGCGGGGTACCTACAATGAGCAGTTCTTC.